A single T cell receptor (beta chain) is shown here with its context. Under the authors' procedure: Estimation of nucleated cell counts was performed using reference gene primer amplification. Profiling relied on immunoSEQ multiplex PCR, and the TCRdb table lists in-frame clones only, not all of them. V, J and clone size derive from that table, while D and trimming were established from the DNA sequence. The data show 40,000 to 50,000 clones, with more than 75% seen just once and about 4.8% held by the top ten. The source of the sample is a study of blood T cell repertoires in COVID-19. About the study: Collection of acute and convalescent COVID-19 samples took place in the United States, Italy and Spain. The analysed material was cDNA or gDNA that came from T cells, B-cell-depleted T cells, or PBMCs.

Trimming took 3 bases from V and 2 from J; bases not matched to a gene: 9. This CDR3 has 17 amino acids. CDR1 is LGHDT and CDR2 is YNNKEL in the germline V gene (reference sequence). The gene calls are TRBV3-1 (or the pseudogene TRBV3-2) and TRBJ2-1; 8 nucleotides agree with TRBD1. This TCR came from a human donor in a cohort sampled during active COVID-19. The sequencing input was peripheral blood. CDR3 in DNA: TGTGCCAGCAGCCAGGGGCCCGGGACAGGTCCCTACAATGAGCAGTTCTTC. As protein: CASSQGPGTGPYNEQFF.